The T cell receptor beta chain under discussion was sequenced for a study of blood T cell repertoires in COVID-19. Per the original methods: Reference gene primer amplification in the assay estimated nucleated cell counts. Data came from immunoSEQ multiplex PCR; TCRdb stores just in-frame clones and leaves some out. The D gene and trimming were derived from the DNA, and the V and J assignments and clone size from that table. The sample shows 65,000 to 70,000 clones, 65% to 85% of them seen only once. With V trimmed by 0 bases and J by 5 bases, 9 bases remained unmatched. Germline values: CDR1 MGHRA, CDR2 YSYEKL. CDR3 length: 17 residues.

The genes are TRBV4-1 and TRBJ2-1; 8 nucleotides match TRBD1. The sequencing input was peripheral blood. The sequence came from a woman in her sixties or seventies with acute or convalescent COVID-19. The chain's CDR3 is CASSQETPGGWNNEQFF. The CDR3 DNA reads TGCGCCAGCAGCCAAGAAACCCCAGGGGGCTGGAACAATGAGCAGTTCTTC.